Each of the 25 T cell receptor beta chains below was sequenced from the same sample in a study of graft-versus-host responses after intestinal transplantation. Their cognate antigens are unknown. The assay was immunoSEQ multiplex PCR, and TCRdb's table has in-frame clones only and misses some. The sample shows some 50,000 clones, roughly 83% of them seen only once. The source material was unstimulated CD4+ T cells sorted from spleen or lymph node cells, sampled before transplant. These receptors came from a human donor who was the organ donor for an intestinal transplant.

This chain uses TRBV4-1 with TRBJ1-1, with TRBD1 matching over 8 bases. Trimming took 7 bases from V and 4 from J; bases not matched to a gene: 20. This CDR3 comprises 18 residues. Germline V gene sequence: CDR1 MGHRA, CDR2 YSYEKL. The CDR3 nucleotides read TGCGCCAGCAAGACAAGTACCGGGACAGGTTTGAGTCCCACTGAAGCTTTCTTT. As protein: CASKTSTGTGLSPTEAFF.

V gene TRBV10-3 combines with J gene TRBJ1-2; weak D call: TRBD1 (5 bases). Germline-derived CDR1 and CDR2 are ENHRY and SYGVKD. The CDR3 covers 13 residues. V dropped 5 bases and J dropped 1 base, with 8 bases sitting between them. CDR3 DNA sequence: TGTGCCATCAGTCAGACAGATAACTATGGCTACACCTTC. This codes for CAISQTDNYGYTF.

The chain carries TRBV7-8 and TRBJ2-3; a weak D match, TRBD2 (7 bases). Germline V gives CDR1 SGHVS, CDR2 FQNEAQ. Trimming removed 5 bases at V and 7 bases at J, with 19 bases between. This CDR3 is 15 amino acids long. The CDR3 loop is CASSAQWGGWNTQYF. The CDR3, as DNA: TGTGCCAGCAGCGCACAGTGGGGGGGCTGGAATACGCAGTATTTT. Full variable domain (remainder filled in from reference TRBV7-8 and TRBJ2-3): GAGVSQSPRYKVAKRGQDVALRCDPISGHVSLFWYQQALGQGPEFLTYFQNEAQLDKSGLPSDRFFAERPEGSVSTLKIQRTQQEDSAVYLCASSAQWGGWNTQYFGPGTRLTVL.

This clone was seen just once. The V and J genes are TRBV6-5 and TRBJ2-1; D remains ambiguous. The germline V and J ends were trimmed by 2 bases and 10 bases, with 9 bases remaining between them. The CDR3 runs to 12 residues. The germline V gene has CDR1 MNHEY and CDR2 SVGAGI. CDR3 nucleotide sequence: TGTGCCAGCAGTTACAGGGTTGGAGAGCAGTTCTTC. As protein: CASSYRVGEQFF.

The CDR3 spells CASSQEPLRREYNEQFF. The DNA of the CDR3 is TGCGCCAGCAGCCAAGAACCACTTAGGCGGGAATACAATGAGCAGTTCTTC. The gene calls are TRBV4-1 and TRBJ2-1, with D possibly matching TRBD2 (6 bases). The V and J ends lost 0 bases and 4 bases respectively, with 16 bases between them. Germline V gives CDR1 MGHRA, CDR2 YSYEKL. This CDR3 has 17 amino acids.

DNA of the CDR3: TGTGCCAGCAGTGGGACAGAAAACTATGGCTACACCTTC. This translates into CASSGTENYGYTF. The chain is built from TRBV2 and TRBJ1-2; D perhaps matches TRBD1 (6 bases). Trimming stripped 4 bases from V and 2 bases from J, with 8 bases between. This CDR3 has 13 amino acids. CDR1 is SNHLY and CDR2 is FYNNEI in the germline V gene.

The rearrangement joins TRBV11-2 to TRBJ2-3, with 7 bases fitting TRBD2. The CDR3 covers 17 residues. The V segment lost 1 base and the J segment 10 bases; nucleotides outside the gene matches: 17. The germline gives CDR1 SGHAT, CDR2 FQNNGV. CDR3 DNA sequence: TGTGCCAGCAGCTTAGGAAGCGGGATAGGTTGGGTGGATGCGCAGTATTTT. Residues: CASSLGSGIGWVDAQYF. The full variable domain, with the rest looked up from reference TRBV11-2 and TRBJ2-3, is EAGVAQSPRYKIIEKRQSVAFWCNPISGHATLYWYQQILGQGPKLLIQFQNNGVVDDSQLPKDRFSAERLKGVDSTLKIQPAKLEDSAVYLCASSLGSGIGWVDAQYFGPGTRLTVL.

The chain employs TRBV5-1 and TRBJ2-1, with 7 bases that match TRBD1. Per germline, CDR1 SGHRS and CDR2 YFSETQ. J lost 4 bases, V lost 4 bases, and 14 bases had no gene match. The CDR3 contains 17 residues. The CDR3: CASSQYSGTAGYNEQFF. In DNA form, the CDR3 reads TGCGCCAGCAGCCAATATTCCGGGACAGCCGGATACAATGAGCAGTTCTTC. The whole variable domain, remainder taken from reference TRBV5-1 and TRBJ2-1, is KAGVTQTPRYLIKTRGQQVTLSCSPISGHRSVSWYQQTPGQGLQFLFEYFSETQRNKGNFPGRFSGRQFSNSRSEMNVSTLELGDSALYLCASSQYSGTAGYNEQFFGPGTRLTVL.

This chain joins TRBV19 and TRBJ1-5; no reliable D call. CDR1 and CDR2 from the germline V gene are LNHDA and SQIVND (reference sequence). V lost 0 bases to trimming and J lost 4 bases, with 10 bases between them. This CDR3 spans 15 amino acids. DNA of the CDR3: TGTGCCAGTAGTATAGATCGAACTGCGAATCAGCCCCAGCATTTT. Amino acid sequence: CASSIDRTANQPQHF.

This clone has more than one count but fewer than ten. The CDR3 bases are TGTGCCAGCAGCTTAGCCATAATGGGCTCCGGGGAGCTGTTTTTT. Its protein is CASSLAIMGSGELFF. The chain has TRBV7-2 and TRBJ2-2; D call uncertain. The CDR3 covers 15 residues. Trimming took 0 bases from V and 6 from J, leaving 11 bases between them. CDR1 SGHTA and CDR2 FQGNSA come from the germline V gene.

The chain has TRBV7-8 and TRBJ2-1, with D perhaps being TRBD1 or TRBD2 (6 bases each). CDR3 length: 15 amino acids. V gave up 1 base and J gave up 9 bases, with 16 bases separating them. The germline gives CDR1 SGHVS, CDR2 FQNEAQ. Written as DNA, the CDR3 is TGTGCCAGCAGCTTAGAGGGGGGACCATGGATTGAGCAGTTCTTC. Amino acid sequence: CASSLEGGPWIEQFF.

The genes are TRBV19 and TRBJ1-3; D gene uncertain. The CDR3 is made up of 13 amino acids. Germline values: CDR1 LNHDA, CDR2 SQIVND (reference sequence). V lost 4 bases to trimming and J lost 0 bases, with 4 bases between them. CDR3 bases: TGTGCCAGTAGTAGACACTCTGGAAACACCATATATTTT. Encoded protein: CASSRHSGNTIYF.

The genes are TRBV5-6 and TRBJ2-3; TRBD2 agrees at 8 bases. Germline V gene sequence: CDR1 SGHDT, CDR2 YYEEEE. V lost 1 base to trimming and J lost 5 bases; unmatched junction nucleotides: 6. This CDR3 has 15 amino acids. CDR3 protein: CASSLPSGGRDTQYF. The CDR3 DNA reads as TGTGCCAGCAGCTTGCCCAGCGGGGGTAGAGATACGCAGTATTTT.

This clone was picked up one time. The V and J genes are TRBV9 and TRBJ2-3; 10 nucleotides align to TRBD2. With 0 bases clipped from V and 1 base from J, the junction kept 5 bases outside the gene matches. The CDR3 extends over 17 amino acids. Germline V lookup: CDR1 SGDLS, CDR2 YYNGEE. This CDR3 is CASSVGLAGVRTDTQYF. The CDR3 DNA reads TGTGCCAGCAGCGTAGGGCTAGCGGGGGTCCGCACAGATACGCAGTATTTT.

This sequence joins TRBV5-6 and TRBJ1-5; tentative D call: TRBD1 (5 bases). V lost 1 base to trimming and J lost 5 bases, with 16 bases between them. This CDR3 has 16 amino acids. Germline lookup yields CDR1 SGHDT and CDR2 YYEEEE. This CDR3 reads CASSLLGEGRDQPQHF. The CDR3 coding sequence is TGTGCCAGCAGCTTGCTGGGTGAGGGGCGAGATCAGCCCCAGCATTTT.

The chain carries TRBV18 and TRBJ2-1; D remains ambiguous. V was pared by 2 bases and J by 4 bases, with 15 bases between. CDR3 length equals 16 residues. The germline V gene encodes CDR1 KGHSH and CDR2 LQKENI. The CDR3 sequence is CASSPTMSNSYNEQFF. The DNA of the CDR3 is TGTGCCAGCTCACCAACAATGTCTAATTCGTACAATGAGCAGTTCTTC.

The V gene is TRBV4-3, the J gene TRBJ2-2, with TRBD1 identical over 7 bases. V lost 2 bases to trimming and J lost 6 bases; unmatched junction nucleotides: 6. The CDR3 has 15 amino acids. The germline V gene encodes CDR1 LGHNA and CDR2 YSLEER. The CDR3 region is CASSQLLGQAGELFF. In DNA form, the CDR3 reads TGCGCCAGCAGCCAACTCCTAGGACAGGCCGGGGAGCTGTTTTTT.

The V call is TRBV19, the J call TRBJ2-7; 8 bases are a match to TRBD2. Germline trimming cut 4 bases from V and 9 bases from J; bases unmatched to any gene: 8. The germline V gene encodes CDR1 LNHDA and CDR2 SQIVND (reference sequence). This CDR3 has 13 residues. CDR3 residues: CASSSTGLAVQYF. The CDR3 DNA sequence: TGTGCCAGTAGTAGCACAGGACTAGCTGTGCAGTACTTC.

The rearrangement links TRBV27 to TRBJ2-7, with TRBD2 as a possible D gene (7 bases). Germline V CDR1 and CDR2: MNHEY, SMNVEV (reference sequence). Trimming pared 5 bases from V and 6 bases from J, leaving 14 bases between. The CDR3 runs 13 residues. The CDR3 DNA follows: TGTGCCAGCAGTCCTCAGGGAGGGGGCGAGCAGTACTTC. Protein: CASSPQGGGEQYF.

The chain has TRBV6-1 and TRBJ2-1, with TRBD2 identical over 9 bases. V dropped 4 bases and J dropped 6; count of bases not matched to a gene: 7. The CDR3 totals 15 residues. Germline V CDR1 and CDR2: MNHNS, SASEGT. The CDR3 sequence is CASSAASGAFNEQFF. The CDR3 DNA follows: TGTGCCAGCAGTGCGGCTAGCGGGGCCTTCAATGAGCAGTTCTTC.

The chain carries TRBV30 and TRBJ1-4; tentatively, D is TRBD1 (5 bases). This CDR3 has 13 residues. V lost 4 bases, J lost 5 bases, and 11 bases lay in between. CDR1 and CDR2 from the germline V gene are GTSNPN and SVGIG (reference sequence). This chain's CDR3 is CAWTGTANEKLFF. DNA for the CDR3: TGTGCCTGGACCGGGACGGCGAATGAAAAACTGTTTTTT.

This sequence joins TRBV19 and TRBJ1-3, with TRBD1 matching over 7 bases. Trimming at V came to 9 bases and at J to 0 bases, leaving 11 bases not matched to a gene. The CDR3 loop spans 16 amino acids. The germline gives CDR1 LNHDA, CDR2 SQIVND (reference sequence). Written as DNA, the CDR3 is TGTGCCAGCCATACCGGGACAGCCTACTCTGGAAACACCATATATTTT. Amino acids: CASHTGTAYSGNTIYF.

This clone showed up just once. The gene calls are TRBV19 and TRBJ2-7, with D possibly TRBD1 on 5 matching bases. Germline V gene data show CDR1 as LNHDA and CDR2 as SQIVND (reference sequence). The CDR3 runs 13 residues. V dropped 2 bases and J dropped 7 bases, with 12 bases sitting between them. The CDR3 nucleotides read TGTGCCAGTAGTATAATGTGGAAGGGGGAGCAGTACTTC. Protein product: CASSIMWKGEQYF.

Note on this clone: One end of the junction fails to match germline, which may point to a read error. The V gene is TRBV11-2, the J gene TRBJ2-1, with D unresolved. Per germline, CDR1 SGHAT and CDR2 FQNNGV. The CDR3 runs to 19 residues. CDR3 amino acids: CAISPPRATGQSSYNEQFF. In DNA, the CDR3 is TGTGCCATCAGCCCCCCCCGCGCCACGGGTCAGAGCTCCTACAATGAGCAGTTCTTC.

The V call is TRBV7-9, the J call TRBJ2-6, with D unclear. The CDR3 runs to 14 residues. With 1 base removed from V and 3 bases from J, the gap between germline ends came to 4 bases. Germline V gene lookup returns CDR1 SEHNR and CDR2 FQNEAQ (reference sequence). CDR3 in DNA: TGTGCCAGCAGCTTAGGGGGTGGGGCCAACGTCCTGACTTTC. This encodes CASSLGGGANVLTF.